The following is a T cell receptor (beta chain) sequence with its context. Its antigen is not identified. Single viable CD3+CD4+CD8-CD45RO+ cells were sorted as the memory CD4+ T cells. After thawing, CD4+ T cells were positively selected. Methods used by the authors: After removing out-of-frame reads, over 2 million distinct TCRbeta sequences remained. Sequencing used immunoSEQ multiplex PCR; TCRdb keeps in-frame clones, though not all of them. That table gives V, J and clone size, and the DNA gave D and trimming. The table lists under 55,000 clones, about four fifths of them singletons. The data stem from a study of memory CD4+ T cells and cytomegalovirus serostatus. From germline, CDR1 is SGHRS and CDR2 YFSETQ. V lost 7 bases and J lost 3; bases outside the gene matches: 5. This CDR3 has 13 amino acids. Study-wide results and caveats: The CMV-associated TCR signature appears largely within the CD4+ memory repertoire. Each of 67 CMV-associated TCRbeta sequences occurred in one to five individuals.

Sequenced: memory CD4+ T cells from blood. This sequence originates from an adult in good health and CMV-seropositive. This chain joins TRBV5-1 and TRBJ2-3; TRBD2 aligns across 7 bases. CDR3 residues: CASGGVRTDTQYF. As DNA, the CDR3 is TGCGCCAGCGGGGGGGTCAGGACAGATACGCAGTATTTT.